This entry describes one TCR beta chain. What it binds is not known. Healthy Caucasian individuals from Russia aged about 6 to 95 served as donors. Primers used in a second PCR of about 7 to 12 cycles were a sample-barcoded 5' primer and a J-beta primer mix. TCRdb recomputed calls from the 5' RACE reads with MiXCR, one row per CDR3 protein. The table records approximately 810,000 distinct CDR3 sequences, 29% of them present only once. This entry is derived from a study of blood T cells in healthy people across ages. Study outcomes and limitations: In older individuals, TCR beta diversity per million T cells was lower, falling roughly linearly with age.

CDR3 length: 14 residues. The germline gives CDR1 SGHRS, CDR2 YFSETQ. Trimming left V 4 bases short and J 9 bases short, with 17 bases between. This rearrangement joins TRBV5-1 to TRBJ2-1; TRBD2 might be the D (7 bases). The sample consisted of blood. The sequence came from a woman at least 80 years old in good health. CDR3 residues: CASSTSGGSAEQFF. The CDR3 bases are TGCGCCAGCAGCACGTCGGGGGGCTCGGCTGAGCAGTTCTTC.